This T cell receptor beta chain emerged from a study of blood T cell repertoires in COVID-19. Study context: PBMCs, B-cell-depleted T cells, or T cells provided the cDNA or gDNA that made up the material.

V was pared by 9 bases and J by 4 bases, with 20 bases between. Per germline, CDR1 LNHDA and CDR2 SQIVND (reference sequence). The CDR3 totals 15 residues. Original processing methods: Reference gene primer amplification gave estimated nucleated cell counts. Generated by immunoSEQ multiplex PCR, the TCRdb table keeps only in-frame clones and is missing some. Clonal size and the V and J genes are those of that table, whereas D and trimming came from the DNA. The sample includes more than 85,000 clones, around 85% of them seen just once. The TCR originated in a human donor in a cohort sampled during active COVID-19. The sequenced sample consisted of peripheral blood. The chain has TRBV19 and TRBJ2-3; possible D gene TRBD1, 6 bases. In DNA form, the CDR3 reads TGTGCCAGCCAACGGGACACTTCCTCCTCAGATACGCAGTATTTT. This sequence encodes CASQRDTSSSDTQYF.